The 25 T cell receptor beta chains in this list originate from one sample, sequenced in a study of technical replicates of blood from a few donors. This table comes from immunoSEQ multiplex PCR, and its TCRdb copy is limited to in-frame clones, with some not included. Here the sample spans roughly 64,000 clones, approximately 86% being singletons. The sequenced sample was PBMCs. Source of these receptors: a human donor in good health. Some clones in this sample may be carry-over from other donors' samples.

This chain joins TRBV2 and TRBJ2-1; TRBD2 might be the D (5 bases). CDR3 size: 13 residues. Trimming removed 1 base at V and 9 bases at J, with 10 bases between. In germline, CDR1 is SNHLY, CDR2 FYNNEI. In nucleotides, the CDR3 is TGTGCCAGCAGTGAAGTCCCCCGGGGTGAGCAGTTCTTC. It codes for CASSEVPRGEQFF.

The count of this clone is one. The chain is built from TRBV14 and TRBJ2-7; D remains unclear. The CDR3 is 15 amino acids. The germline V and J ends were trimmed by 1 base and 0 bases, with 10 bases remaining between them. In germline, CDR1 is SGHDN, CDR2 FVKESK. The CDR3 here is CASSQVRGDSYEQYF. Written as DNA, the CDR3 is TGTGCCAGCAGCCAAGTCCGAGGAGACTCCTACGAGCAGTACTTC.

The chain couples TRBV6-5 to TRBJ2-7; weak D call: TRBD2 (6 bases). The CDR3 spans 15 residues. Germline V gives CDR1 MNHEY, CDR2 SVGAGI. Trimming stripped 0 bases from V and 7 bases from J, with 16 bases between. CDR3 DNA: TGTGCCAGCAGTTACTCGGGGTGGGGAGCGGGTGAGCAGTACTTC. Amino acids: CASSYSGWGAGEQYF.

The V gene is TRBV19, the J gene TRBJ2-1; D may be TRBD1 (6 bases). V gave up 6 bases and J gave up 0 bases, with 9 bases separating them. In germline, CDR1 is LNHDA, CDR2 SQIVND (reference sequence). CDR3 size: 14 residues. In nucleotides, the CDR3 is TGTGCCAGTAGCCCGGACAGCTCCTACAATGAGCAGTTCTTC. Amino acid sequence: CASSPDSSYNEQFF. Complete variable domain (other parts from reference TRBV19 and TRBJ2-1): DGGITQSPKYLFRKEGQNVTLSCEQNLNHDAMYWYRQDPGQGLRLIYYSQIVNDFQKGDIAEGYSVSREKKESFPLTVTSAQKNPTAFYLCASSPDSSYNEQFFGPGTRLTVL.

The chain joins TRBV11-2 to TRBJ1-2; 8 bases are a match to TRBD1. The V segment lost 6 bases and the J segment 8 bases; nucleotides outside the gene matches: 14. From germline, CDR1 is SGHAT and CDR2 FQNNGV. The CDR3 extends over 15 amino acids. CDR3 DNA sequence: TGTGCCAGCAGTCTCCAGGGGCAGGGGGCGGAGGGCTACACCTTC. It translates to CASSLQGQGAEGYTF.

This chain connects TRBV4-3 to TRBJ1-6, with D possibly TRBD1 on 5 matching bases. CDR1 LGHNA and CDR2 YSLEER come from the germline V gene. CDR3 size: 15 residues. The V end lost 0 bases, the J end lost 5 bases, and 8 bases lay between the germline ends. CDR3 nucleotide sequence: TGCGCCAGCAGCCAAGATAGGGGTAATAATTCACCCCTCCACTTT. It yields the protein CASSQDRGNNSPLHF.

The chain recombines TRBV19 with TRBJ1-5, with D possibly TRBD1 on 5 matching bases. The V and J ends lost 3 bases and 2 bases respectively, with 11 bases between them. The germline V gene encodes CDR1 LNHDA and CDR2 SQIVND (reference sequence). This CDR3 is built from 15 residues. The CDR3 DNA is TGTGCCAGTAGTATCTCCAGGGTTCGCAATCAGCCCCAGCATTTT. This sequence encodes CASSISRVRNQPQHF.

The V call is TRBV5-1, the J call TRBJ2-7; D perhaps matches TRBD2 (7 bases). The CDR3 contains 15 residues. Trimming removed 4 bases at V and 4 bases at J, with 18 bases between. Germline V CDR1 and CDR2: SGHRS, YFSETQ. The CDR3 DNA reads TGCGCCAGCAGCCGCCATAGGGGGGGGGTGTACGAGCAGTACTTC. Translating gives CASSRHRGGVYEQYF.

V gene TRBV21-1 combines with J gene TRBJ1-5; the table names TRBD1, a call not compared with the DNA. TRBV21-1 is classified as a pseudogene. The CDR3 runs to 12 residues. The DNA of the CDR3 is TGTGCCACCGGACATCTGTCTCAGCCCCAGCATTTT. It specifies CATGHLSQPQHF.

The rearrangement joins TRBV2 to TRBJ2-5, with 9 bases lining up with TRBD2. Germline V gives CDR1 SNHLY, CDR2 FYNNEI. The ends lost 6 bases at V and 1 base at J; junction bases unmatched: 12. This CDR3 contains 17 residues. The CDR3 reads CASRRGGSGAIQETQYF. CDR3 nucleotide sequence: TGTGCCAGCAGGCGGGGGGGATCGGGGGCGATCCAAGAGACCCAGTACTTC.

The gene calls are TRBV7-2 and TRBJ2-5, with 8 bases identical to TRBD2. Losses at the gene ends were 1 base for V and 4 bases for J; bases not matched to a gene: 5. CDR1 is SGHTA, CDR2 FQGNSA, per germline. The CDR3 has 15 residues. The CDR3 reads CASSLGTSPLETQYF. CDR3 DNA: TGTGCCAGCAGCTTAGGGACTAGCCCCTTAGAGACCCAGTACTTC.

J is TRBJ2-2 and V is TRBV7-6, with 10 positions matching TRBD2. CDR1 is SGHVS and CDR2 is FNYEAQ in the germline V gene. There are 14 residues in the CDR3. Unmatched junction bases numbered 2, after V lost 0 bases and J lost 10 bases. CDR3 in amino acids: CASSLASGGAELFF. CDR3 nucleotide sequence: TGTGCCAGCAGCTTAGCGAGCGGGGGGGCGGAGCTGTTTTTT.

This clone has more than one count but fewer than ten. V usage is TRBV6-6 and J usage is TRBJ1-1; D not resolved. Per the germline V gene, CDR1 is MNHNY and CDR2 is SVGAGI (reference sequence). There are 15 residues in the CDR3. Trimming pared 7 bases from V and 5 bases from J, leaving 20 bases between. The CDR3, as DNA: TGTGCCAGCACGCCAGGTGGCAGTAGGCAAACTGAAGCTTTCTTT. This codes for CASTPGGSRQTEAFF.

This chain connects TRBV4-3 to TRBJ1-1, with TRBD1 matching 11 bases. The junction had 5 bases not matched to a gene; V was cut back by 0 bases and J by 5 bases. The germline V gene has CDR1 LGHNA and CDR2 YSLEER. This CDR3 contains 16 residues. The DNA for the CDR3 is TGCGCCAGCAGCCAAGAGGCGGGACAGGGGGGGACTGAAGCTTTCTTT. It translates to CASSQEAGQGGTEAFF.

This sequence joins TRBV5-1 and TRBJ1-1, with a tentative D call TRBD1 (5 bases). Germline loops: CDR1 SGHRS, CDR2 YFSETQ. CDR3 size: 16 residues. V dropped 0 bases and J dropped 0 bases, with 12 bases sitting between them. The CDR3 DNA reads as TGCGCCAGCAGCTTGGTGGGGGGAAATATGAACACTGAAGCTTTCTTT. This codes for CASSLVGGNMNTEAFF.

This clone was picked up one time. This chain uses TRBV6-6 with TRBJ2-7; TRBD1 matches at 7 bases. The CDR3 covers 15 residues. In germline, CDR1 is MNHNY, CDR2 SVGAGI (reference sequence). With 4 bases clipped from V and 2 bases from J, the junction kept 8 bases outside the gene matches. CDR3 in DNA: TGTGCCAGCAGTTTCGGGACAGAACACACCTACGAGCAGTACTTC. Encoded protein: CASSFGTEHTYEQYF.

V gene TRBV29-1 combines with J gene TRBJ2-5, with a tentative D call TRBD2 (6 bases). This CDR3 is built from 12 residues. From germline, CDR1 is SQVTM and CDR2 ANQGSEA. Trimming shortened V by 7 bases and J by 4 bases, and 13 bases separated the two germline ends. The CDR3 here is CSEGGLRETQYF. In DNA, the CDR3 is TGCAGCGAAGGAGGGCTCCGAGAGACCCAGTACTTC.

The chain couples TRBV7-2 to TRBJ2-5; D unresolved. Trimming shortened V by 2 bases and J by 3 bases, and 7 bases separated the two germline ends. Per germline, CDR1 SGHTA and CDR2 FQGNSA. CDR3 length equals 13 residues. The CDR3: CASSLRQEETQYF. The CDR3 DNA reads TGTGCCAGCAGCTTACGGCAGGAAGAGACCCAGTACTTC. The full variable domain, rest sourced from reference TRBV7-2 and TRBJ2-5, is GAGVSQSPSNKVTEKGKDVELRCDPISGHTALYWYRQSLGQGLEFLIYFQGNSAPDKSGLPSDRFSAERTGGSVSTLTIQRTQQEDSAVYLCASSLRQEETQYFGPGTRLLVL.

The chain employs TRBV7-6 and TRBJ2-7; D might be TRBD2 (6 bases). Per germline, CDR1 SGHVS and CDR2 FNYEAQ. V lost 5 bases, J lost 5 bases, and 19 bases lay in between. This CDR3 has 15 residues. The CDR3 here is CASSPLERELDEQYF. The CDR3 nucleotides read TGTGCCAGCAGCCCGCTTGAACGGGAGTTGGACGAGCAGTACTTC.

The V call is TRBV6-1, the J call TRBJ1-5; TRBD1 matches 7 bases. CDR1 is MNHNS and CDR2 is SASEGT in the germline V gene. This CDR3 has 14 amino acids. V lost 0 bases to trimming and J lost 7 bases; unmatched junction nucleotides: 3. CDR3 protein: CASSEAGQYQPQHF. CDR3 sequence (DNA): TGTGCCAGCAGTGAAGCGGGACAGTACCAGCCCCAGCATTTT.

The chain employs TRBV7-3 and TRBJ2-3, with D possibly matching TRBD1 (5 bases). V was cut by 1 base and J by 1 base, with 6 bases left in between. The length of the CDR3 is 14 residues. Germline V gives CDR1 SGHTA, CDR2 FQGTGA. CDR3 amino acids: CASSLSRGTDTQYF. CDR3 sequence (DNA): TGTGCCAGCAGCTTAAGCAGGGGCACAGATACGCAGTATTTT. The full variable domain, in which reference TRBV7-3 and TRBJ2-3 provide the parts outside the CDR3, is GAGVSQTPSNKVTEKGKYVELRCDPISGHTALYWYRQSLGQGPEFLIYFQGTGAADDSGLPNDRFFAVRPEGSVSTLKIQRTERGDSAVYLCASSLSRGTDTQYFGPGTRLTVL.

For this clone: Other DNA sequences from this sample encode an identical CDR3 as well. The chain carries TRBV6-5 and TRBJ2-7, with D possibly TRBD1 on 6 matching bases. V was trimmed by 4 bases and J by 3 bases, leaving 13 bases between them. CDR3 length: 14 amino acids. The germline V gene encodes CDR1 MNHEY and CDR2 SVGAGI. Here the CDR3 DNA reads TGTGCCAGCAGTTGGACAGCCTTAAGCTACGAGCAGTACTTC. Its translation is CASSWTALSYEQYF.

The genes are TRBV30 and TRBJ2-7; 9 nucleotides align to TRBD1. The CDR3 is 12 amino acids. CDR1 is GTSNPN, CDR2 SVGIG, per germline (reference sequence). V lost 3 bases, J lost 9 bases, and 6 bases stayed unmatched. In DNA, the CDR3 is TGTGCCTGGAGCGAGGGACAGGGCGGGCAGTACTTC. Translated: CAWSEGQGGQYF. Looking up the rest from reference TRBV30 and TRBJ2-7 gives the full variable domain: SQTIHQWPATLVQPVGSPLSLECTVEGTSNPNLYWYRQAAGRGLQLLFYSVGIGQISSEVPQNLSASRPQDRQFILSSKKLLLSDSGFYLCAWSEGQGGQYFGPGTRLTVT.

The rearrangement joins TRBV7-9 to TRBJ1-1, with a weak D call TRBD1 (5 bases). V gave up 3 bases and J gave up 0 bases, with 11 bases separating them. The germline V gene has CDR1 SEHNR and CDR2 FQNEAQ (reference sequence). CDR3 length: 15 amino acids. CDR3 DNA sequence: TGTGCCAGCAGCTTCTGGGAGGGGTTGAACACTGAAGCTTTCTTT. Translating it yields CASSFWEGLNTEAFF.

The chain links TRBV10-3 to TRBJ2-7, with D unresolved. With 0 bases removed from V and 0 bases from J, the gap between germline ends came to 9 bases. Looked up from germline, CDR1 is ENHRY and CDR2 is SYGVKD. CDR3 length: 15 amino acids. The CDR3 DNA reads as TGTGCCATCAGTGAGTCCTTTCGGAGCTCCTACGAGCAGTACTTC. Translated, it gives CAISESFRSSYEQYF.